This section outlines one T cell receptor (beta chain) sequence together with its context. Its antigen has not been determined. No quality values exist for individual bases; no much larger clone is one base distant. These data belong to a study of blood T cell repertoires in COVID-19 (dated by TCRdb to the early 2020s). Broadly, across the study: Collaborator samples came from the United States, Italy and Spain and covered acute and convalescent phases of COVID-19. The prospective study material was composed of cDNA or gDNA derived from T cells, B-cell-depleted T cells, or PBMCs. Subjects who had been exposed to COVID-19, were actively infected with it, or had recovered from it provided the deeply sampled blood TCRbeta repertoires that made up the dataset. The repertoires were released in a freely available public database meant as a resource for research on the immune response to SARS-CoV-2. Samples were obtained from the ongoing ImmuneRACE study (first 160 participants) and from 1,000 to 1,500 subjects provided by 6 global collaborators. The sample metadata nearly always contained a de-identified subject ID, COVID-19 status, age in years and sex. Where available, HLA class I and class II types were taken from metadata supplied by the sample provider and were not determined by assay-based typing. Results the study describes overall, beyond this receptor: Clinical and demographic metadata were provided uncurated, with the amount varying by source and participant.

The immunoSEQ Assay, a bias-controlled multiplex PCR, was used to amplify TCRbeta CDR3 regions from genomic DNA. From the authors' description of their analysis: The number of nucleated cells in each sample was estimated from the amplification of reference gene primers within the assay. To quantify the absolute abundance of each unique TCRbeta CDR3 rearrangement, sequence reads were collapsed and filtered. For each sample, productive Simpson clonality was calculated as the square root of Simpson's diversity index over productive rearrangements. TCRdb took over this immuneACCESS table, retaining in-frame rearrangements with V and J assigned. Such tables are incomplete; in checked studies, under half of the missing clones stem from an unresolved V gene, and the remainder is unexplained. The D gene and trimming were derived from the DNA, and the V and J assignments and clone size from that table. This sample holds 150,000 to 180,000 clones; 91% were observed only once. Together, the top ten hold approximately 0.55% of the sample.

Each collaborating institution followed its own protocols to collect whole blood in K2EDTA tubes. For TCRbeta analysis, collaborators shipped samples in one of three forms: frozen whole blood, isolated PBMCs, or DNA extracted from either of those sample types. For CDR1 and CDR2, the germline V gene lists SQVTM and ANQGSEA. Reading from cysteine to phenylalanine, the CDR3 counts 13 amino acids. Only CDR3 DNA is held: 39 bases, read in frame from base 1. V and J lose 4 bases and 4 bases, and a span of 12 bases separates them. In this chain, TRBV29-1 is recombined with TRBJ2-3; TRBD2 might be the D gene, on 7 matching bases. The sequenced sample was peripheral blood. This receptor was obtained from a man aged 45-65 years with acute or convalescent COVID-19. The DNA sequence is as follows: TGCAGCGTTGCGTTGCGGGGGCCAGATACGCAGTATTTT. Its product reads: CSVALRGPDTQYF.